Sequencing of this TCR beta chain was carried out in a study of T cells in Graves' hyperthyroidism and ophthalmopathy. Germline lookup yields CDR1 LNHNV and CDR2 YYDKDF (reference sequence). Trimming stripped 7 bases from V and 0 bases from J, with 7 bases between. CDR3 length equals 13 residues. Authors of the study amplified TCR beta CDR3 regions from RNA transcripts. The TCR CDR3 first-round RT-PCR relied on the HTBI primer set. TCRdb called the multiplex PCR reads again in MiXCR, with one record for every CDR3 protein. Here the sample spans approximately 600,000 distinct CDR3 sequences, 12% to 15% being singletons. This clonotype occurred many times.

This TCR was recovered from a woman between 18 and 30 years old with Graves' ophthalmopathy. The sample comprised blood. This chain links TRBV15 with TRBJ1-5, with no clear D. For the CDR3, the DNA is TGTGCCACCACCCTAGGTAGCAATCAGCCCCAGCATTTT. As protein: CATTLGSNQPQHF.